This TCR beta chain was profiled in a study of glioma-infiltrating T cells. Amplification of TCR alpha and beta CDR3 regions from RNA used iRepertoire nested multiplex PCR. Tissue mRNA or PBMC total RNA, roughly 90-450 ng, went into one-step reverse transcription and amplification. TCRdb redid the calling of the multiplex PCR reads with MiXCR, one entry per CDR3 protein. The sample includes over 15,000 distinct CDR3 sequences, over 45% seen only once; the top ten take roughly 40%. The length of the CDR3 is 15 residues. The V and J ends lost 5 bases and 2 bases respectively, with 16 bases between them. From germline, CDR1 is MGHRA and CDR2 YSYEKL.

This receptor was taken from a human donor with low-grade glioma or glioblastoma, undergoing nonglioma brain surgery, or in good health (not recorded which). The rearrangement joins TRBV4-1 to TRBJ2-7, with D possibly TRBD2 on 6 matching bases. Sequenced sample: glioma tissue, nonneoplastic brain tissue, or PBMCs (not recorded which). DNA for the CDR3: TGCGCCAGCAGCTTAGCAGGAGGGCCCGCCTACGAGCAGTACTTC. This codes for CASSLAGGPAYEQYF.